These T cell receptor beta chains were read from a single sample in a study of T cell responses to AZD1222 COVID-19 vaccine. The protocol was immunoSEQ multiplex PCR, while the TCRdb copy is restricted to in-frame clones and leaves out a portion. The sample holds roughly 180,000 clones, roughly nine tenths seen once. Sequenced material: peripheral blood, taken 28 days after the second AZD1222 dose. These receptors all come from an adult who received the AZD1222 COVID-19 vaccine. Both conserved end residues are part of each CDR3. A D gene is named only where the DNA matches it firmly. Clone size is not always given. Where it is, it says once, few, many or a class for expanded clones.

v_gene	d_gene	j_gene	abundance	CDR3aa	CDR3nt
TRBV19	.	TRBJ1-1	.	CASSHGQTNTEAFF	TGTGCCAGTAGCCATGGGCAGACGAACACTGAAGCTTTCTTT
TRBV5-6	.	TRBJ1-5	.	CASSLVGGQGFGNQPQHF	TGTGCCAGCAGCTTGGTGGGAGGGCAGGGGTTCGGCAATCAGCCCCAGCATTTT
TRBV10-1	.	TRBJ2-5	.	CASFPAGFWTQYF	TGCGCCAGCTTTCCGGCAGGGTTCTGGACCCAGTACTTC
TRBV9	TRBD2	TRBJ2-1	.	CASSVRERGAYNEQFF	TGTGCCAGCAGCGTGAGGGAGCGGGGGGCCTACAATGAGCAGTTCTTC
TRBV19	TRBD2	TRBJ2-2	.	CASSMRTSASPLTGELFF	TGTGCCAGTAGTATGAGGACTAGCGCATCACCCCTCACCGGGGAGCTGTTTTTT
TRBV7-5	.	TRBJ2-5	once	CARSGPTSGRETQYF	TGTGCCAGAAGCGGACCGACTAGCGGGAGAGAGACCCAGTACTTC
TRBV4-1	.	TRBJ1-5	.	CASSQDRLNSNQPQHF	TGCGCCAGCAGCCAAGATCGACTAAATAGCAATCAGCCCCAGCATTTT
TRBV9	.	TRBJ1-5	.	CASSVTPTGDQPQHF	TGTGCCAGCAGCGTAACCCCCACAGGTGATCAGCCCCAGCATTTT
TRBV2	.	TRBJ1-2	.	CASSSNQGSLNYGYTF	TGTGCCAGCAGCTCCAATCAGGGGTCCCTTAACTATGGCTACACCTTC
TRBV5-1	.	TRBJ1-5	once	CASSLAGGDQPQHF	TGCGCCAGCAGCTTGGCCGGGGGAGATCAGCCCCAGCATTTT
TRBV6-1	TRBD1	TRBJ2-3	.	CASSGDRGRGTDTQYF	TGTGCCAGCAGTGGGGACAGGGGGCGCGGCACAGATACGCAGTATTTT